The present T cell receptor beta chain was sequenced within a study of cytomegalovirus exposure and HLA in healthy donors. Study conclusions and caveats: CMV serostatus was the only immune exposure information that was available.

The study ran its PCR with 60 Vbeta and 13 Jbeta primers. Method: immunoSEQ multiplex PCR; TCRdb's copy keeps in-frame clones and lacks some. The sample gives about 180,000 clones, about two thirds of which show up once; about 2.5% is in the top ten. Concerning this clone: The antigen is not known.

The source of this sequence is a human donor in good health. The sequenced sample was PBMCs.

CDR3 region: CASSSRTSGGSDTQYF. The CDR3 DNA sequence: TGTGCCAGCAGCTCCCGGACTAGCGGGGGGTCAGATACGCAGTATTTT. V is TRBV7-2 and J is TRBJ2-3, with TRBD2 identical over 14 bases. The V segment lost 4 bases and the J segment 4 bases; nucleotides outside the gene matches: 4. The length of the CDR3 is 16 residues. Germline assignment: CDR1 SGHTA and CDR2 FQGNSA.